This T cell receptor beta chain derives from a study of shared clonotypes between healthy human individuals. This clone has only a few counts. The antigen is unknown. General observations from the study: Some naive CD4 clonotypes, around 5%, turned up in common across several donors.

TCRdb keeps only in-frame clones here, not all; method: immunoSEQ multiplex PCR. The sample contains over 850,000 clones, around 78% of which appear only once. This TCR was recovered from a man aged 18 to 35 in good health. Some clones in this sample may be carry-over from other donors' samples. The sample comprised memory CD4+ T cells from PBMCs. Subset reported: CD45RA-negative fraction.

The CDR3 here is CAWRLGTPYEQYF. CDR3 DNA sequence: TGTGCCTGGAGGCTCGGGACTCCTTACGAGCAGTACTTC. The rearrangement links TRBV30 to TRBJ2-7; TRBD2 is a possible D gene (6 bases). Germline V gene sequence: CDR1 GTSNPN, CDR2 SVGIG (reference sequence). V was trimmed by 3 bases and J by 4 bases, leaving 13 bases between them. This CDR3 region has 13 residues.